This TCR beta chain was recorded in a study of blood T cell repertoires in COVID-19. Sequenced by immunoSEQ multiplex PCR; TCRdb stores in-frame clones only, minus some. Of about 130,000 clones listed, just over 85% are singletons. V gave up 4 bases and J gave up 11 bases; unmatched junction bases: 10. This CDR3 has 15 residues. Germline V gene lookup returns CDR1 SGHRS and CDR2 YFSETQ. The chain couples TRBV5-1 to TRBJ1-5; TRBD1 matches at 12 bases. The sequenced sample consisted of PBMCs or T cells enriched from blood (not recorded which). The origin of this receptor is a man aged 45-60 years who had recovered from COVID-19. The CDR3 DNA is TGCGCCAGCAGCCTCGGGACAGGGGGCTCTGGAGCCCAGCATTTT. Its translation: CASSLGTGGSGAQHF.